The clone carrying this T cell receptor beta chain was detected many times. The source of the sample is a study of blood T cells in healthy people across ages. Together with a sample-barcoded 5' primer, a J-beta primer mix was included in a second PCR lasting about 7 to 12 cycles. Using its own MiXCR run on the 5' RACE reads, TCRdb lists one record per CDR3 protein. The table includes about a million distinct CDR3 sequences, roughly 43% detected once. Germline CDR1 reads MGHRA; CDR2 reads YSYEKL. Trimming took 1 base from V and 0 from J, leaving 9 bases between them. CDR3 length equals 15 residues. The chain links TRBV4-1 to TRBJ2-5; D gene unclear. This receptor was taken from a man in his thirties or forties in good health. The sequencing sample was made of blood. CDR3 nucleotide sequence: TGCGCCAGCAGCCAAGCAGGCCGGTACCAAGAGACCCAGTACTTC. It encodes CASSQAGRYQETQYF.